The present entry profiles one TCR beta chain with its context. Its target is unknown. V lost 0 bases and J 5 bases, leaving 9 bases between the germline ends. This CDR3 spans 14 amino acids. Germline V CDR1 and CDR2: SGHTA, FQGTGA. These data are taken from a study of cytomegalovirus exposure and HLA in healthy donors. Study-wide findings and caveats: TCR beta V segments were, for the most part, productive about 90% or about 30% of the time in an earlier analysis. A cluster of highly shared sequence variants was likely a sequencing artifact.

Likely unrecorded immune exposures existed in these nominally healthy donors. With 60 Vbeta and 13 Jbeta primers, the PCR was carried out. Method: immunoSEQ multiplex PCR; TCRdb's copy keeps in-frame clones and lacks some. Of around 210,000 clones in the sample, 70% to 80% are singletons; the top ten hold approximately 0.4%. The source material was PBMCs. This sequence joins TRBV7-3 and TRBJ2-3, with D unclear. This receptor was obtained from a male donor in good health and CMV-seropositive. Written as DNA, the CDR3 is TGTGCCAGCAGCTTAACATCCCGGGTAGATACGCAGTATTTT. It is translated as CASSLTSRVDTQYF.